This record looks at one T cell receptor beta chain sequence and its context. Its cognate antigen is unknown. TCRdb processed the RT-PCR reads anew with MiXCR; each CDR3 protein has one entry. The data show about 500,000 distinct CDR3 sequences, 16% seen once. This record comes from a study of response to subunit inactivated influenza vaccine. General study findings and limits: The authors proposed limited new T cell recruitment per seasonal influenza vaccination.

CDR1 is SGHVS, CDR2 FQNEAQ, per germline. Germline trimming cut 3 bases from V and 4 bases from J; bases unmatched to any gene: 10. The CDR3 length is 16 residues. The genes are TRBV7-8 and TRBJ2-3; 7 bases agree with TRBD1. The TCR was taken from a man between 50 and 70 years old who received an inactivated influenza vaccine. The sequencing here drew on CD4+ T cells sorted from PBMCs, taken 23 to 25 months after vaccination. The CDR3 region is CASSLTGIQLADTQYF. DNA of the CDR3: TGTGCCAGCAGCTTGACAGGGATCCAGCTCGCAGATACGCAGTATTTT.